This T cell receptor beta chain was identified during a study of T cell responses to AZD1222 COVID-19 vaccine. Method: immunoSEQ multiplex PCR; TCRdb's copy keeps in-frame clones and lacks some. The sample lists some 190,000 clones, about 92% occurring once. The ends were cut back, 1 base at V and 6 bases at J, with 8 bases in the middle. Germline V gene sequence: CDR1 LNHNV, CDR2 YYDKDF (reference sequence). The CDR3 runs to 13 residues. The material was peripheral blood, obtained on day 0 of AZD1222 vaccination. The chain uses TRBV15 and TRBJ2-3; a possible D gene is TRBD2 (5 bases). The sequence was obtained from an adult in good health. For the CDR3, the DNA is TGTGCCACCAGCAGAGGACGAGGGGATACGCAGTATTTT. Translated: CATSRGRGDTQYF.